Presented here are 13 T cell receptor beta chains from one specimen sequenced in a study of Graves' ophthalmopathy and Graves' hyperthyroidism. RNA transcripts yielded amplified TCR beta CDR3 regions. HTBI-primed first-round RT-PCR preceded second-round multiplex PCR. TCRdb analysed the multiplex PCR reads with MiXCR anew, one entry per CDR3 protein. The table lists about 220,000 distinct CDR3 sequences, 20% to 25% of them singletons. Sequencing input: peripheral blood. These receptors all stem from a woman aged 45-65 years with Graves' ophthalmopathy.

The V gene is TRBV28, the J gene TRBJ1-1, with D tentatively TRBD1 (6 bases). Germline values: CDR1 MDHEN, CDR2 SYDVKM. This CDR3 has 17 residues. The V and J ends lost 6 bases and 7 bases respectively, with 27 bases between them. DNA of the CDR3: TGTGCCAGCAGCAGTTTTGGGGAGATCGGACAGACCCGTGAAGCTTTCTTT. Its translation is CASSSFGEIGQTREAFF.

Details on this clonotype: A much bigger clone sits one base away, suggesting this may be a read error. The V call is TRBV10-1, the J call TRBJ2-2; no definite D call. The CDR3 runs 13 residues. Germline V gives CDR1 WNHNN, CDR2 SYGVQD (reference sequence). CDR3 in DNA: TGCGTCAGCAGTGACCCCGAGGCCGGGGAGCTGTTTTTT. It yields the protein CVSSDPEAGELFF.

In its sample, this clonotype was seen many times. J is TRBJ2-5 and V is TRBV6-5; 13 nucleotides match TRBD2. Germline CDR1 reads MNHEY; CDR2 reads SVGAGI. J was trimmed by 4 bases and V by 6 bases; bases with no gene match: 11. This CDR3 has 17 residues. The CDR3 DNA sequence: TGTGCCAGCAGACTCGTACTAGCGGGAGGGCCTGGAGAGACCCAGTACTTC. Protein: CASRLVLAGGPGETQYF.

This clonotype was counted only a few times. At one end the junction does not follow the germline gene, possibly because of a read error. This chain uses TRBV6-1 with TRBJ2-7; 7 bases are shared with TRBD2. This CDR3 is 13 amino acids long. Germline V lookup: CDR1 MNHNS, CDR2 SASEGT. CDR3 nucleotide sequence: TGTGCCAGCAGTATCCGCTGGGACTACGAGCAGTCCTTC. This encodes CASSIRWDYEQSF.

In this sample, this clonotype turned up many times. The chain carries TRBV10-1 and TRBJ2-2; D remains ambiguous. In germline, CDR1 is WNHNN, CDR2 SYGVQD (reference sequence). V lost 4 bases, J lost 0 bases, and 3 bases lay in between. This CDR3 region has 13 residues. The CDR3 sequence is CASSVTNTGELFF. For the CDR3, the DNA is TGCGCCAGCAGTGTAACGAACACCGGGGAGCTGTTTTTT.

The chain is built from TRBV15 and TRBJ2-7; 9 nucleotides align to TRBD1. In germline, CDR1 is LNHNV, CDR2 YYDKDF (reference sequence). The CDR3 has 15 amino acids. The J segment lost 6 bases and the V segment lost 3 bases, leaving 9 bases of the junction unmatched. The CDR3 DNA reads TGTGCCACCAGCAGCGCCGGGACAGGGATGGGCGAGCAGTACTTC. This translates into CATSSAGTGMGEQYF.

The chain uses TRBV6-1 and TRBJ2-2, with a weak D call TRBD1 (6 bases). The CDR3 is 16 amino acids. Trimming cost V 4 bases and J 3 bases, with 15 bases left between them. Germline V gene sequence: CDR1 MNHNS, CDR2 SASEGT. CDR3 sequence: CASSGDRLGDTGELFF. CDR3 nucleotide sequence: TGTGCCAGCAGTGGAGACAGGCTCGGAGACACCGGGGAGCTGTTTTTT.

In this sample, this clonotype turned up many times. The CDR3 sequence: CASSEAGGFSGNTIYF. The CDR3, as DNA: TGTGCCAGCAGTGAAGCGGGGGGCTTCTCTGGAAACACCATATATTTT. The V call is TRBV6-1, the J call TRBJ1-3, with D possibly being TRBD1 (6 bases). Looked up from germline, CDR1 is MNHNS and CDR2 is SASEGT. This CDR3 contains 16 residues. The V gene lost 0 bases and the J gene lost 0 bases, with 9 bases spanning the gap.

This clonotype was counted many times. The J gene is TRBJ2-5, the V gene TRBV11-2; D is ambiguous. CDR1 and CDR2 from the germline V gene are SGHAT and FQNNGV. The CDR3 consists of 13 residues. The V and J ends lost 3 bases and 3 bases respectively, with 8 bases between them. As DNA, the CDR3 is TGTGCCAGCAGCTTCCCAATAGAAGAGACCCAGTACTTC. This sequence encodes CASSFPIEETQYF.

This clonotype was recorded at least ten times. The chain carries TRBV19 and TRBJ1-1; TRBD1 aligns across 7 bases. Germline CDR1 is LNHDA and CDR2 is SQIVND (reference sequence). Trimming took 6 bases from V and 1 from J; bases not matched to a gene: 11. The CDR3 runs to 16 residues. CDR3 nucleotide sequence: TGTGCCAGTAGCATCAAACGAGGGACAGCGAACACTGAAGCTTTCTTT. Its protein product is CASSIKRGTANTEAFF.

This chain connects TRBV6-2 or TRBV6-3 to TRBJ1-1, with D uncertain. The CDR3 is 14 amino acids. Per germline, CDR1 MNHEY and CDR2 SVGEGT. V dropped 2 bases and J dropped 1 base, with 8 bases sitting between them. In DNA, the CDR3 is TGTGCCAGCAGTTACGAAGGCGAGAACACTGAAGCTTTCTTT. The encoded protein is CASSYEGENTEAFF.

This clonotype has ten or more counts. The rearrangement uses TRBV12-3 or TRBV12-4 and TRBJ2-2, with 9 bases that match TRBD2. The length of the CDR3 is 17 residues. V lost 7 bases, J lost 0 bases, and 9 bases stayed unmatched. CDR3 region: CASTLGSGSANTGELFF. The CDR3 nucleotides are TGTGCCAGCACCTTGGGTAGCGGGAGCGCGAACACCGGGGAGCTGTTTTTT.

J is TRBJ2-7 and V is TRBV20-1; D not resolved. Trimming removed 0 bases from V and 6 bases from J, with 15 bases in between. The V gene's germline CDR1 is DFQATT and CDR2 SNEGSKA (reference sequence). CDR3 length: 14 amino acids. The CDR3 nucleotides are TGCAGTGCTAGAGATCCGGGTACGGTTTCCGAGCAGTACTTC. This sequence encodes CSARDPGTVSEQYF.